This TCR beta chain comes out of a study of blood T cell repertoires in COVID-19. Turning to the study itself: There were acute and convalescent COVID-19 samples, and they came from the United States, Italy and Spain. Sample material is recorded as cDNA or gDNA derived from T cells, B-cell-depleted T cells, or PBMCs.

Looked up from germline, CDR1 is SGHRS and CDR2 is YFSETQ. The CDR3 loop spans 14 amino acids. The germline V and J ends were trimmed by 9 bases and 2 bases, with 16 bases remaining between them. This clone was seen only once. As handled by the study authors: It was from reference gene primer amplification that nucleated cell counts were estimated. The repertoire was sequenced with immunoSEQ multiplex PCR; TCRdb's copy has only in-frame clones and lacks some. Clone size and the V and J calls come from that table; the DNA yielded D and trimming. The data show more than 85,000 clones, with 70% to 90% seen just once and around 1.1% held by the top ten.

This TCR derives from a human donor in a cohort sampled during active COVID-19. The sequencing input was peripheral blood. The chain joins TRBV5-1 to TRBJ2-3, with D perhaps TRBD2 (6 bases). Written as DNA, the CDR3 is TGCGCCACCAAGCAGCGGGTGAACACAGATACGCAGTATTTT. Translating gives CATKQRVNTDTQYF.